The clone carrying this T cell receptor beta chain was seen a few times. This record belongs to a study of blood T cell repertoires in COVID-19. Turning to the study itself: The origin of the acute and convalescent COVID-19 samples was the United States, Italy and Spain. Sample material is recorded as cDNA or gDNA derived from T cells, B-cell-depleted T cells, or PBMCs.

Source study methods: Reference gene primer amplification gave nucleated cell count estimates. Data came from immunoSEQ multiplex PCR; TCRdb stores just in-frame clones and leaves some out. That table is the source of V, J and clone size, and D and trimming were worked out from the DNA. The repertoire holds around 300,000 clones, with approximately 83% as singletons. V lost 2 bases, J lost 0 bases, and 5 bases stayed unmatched. The CDR3 is 19 residues long. Germline V lookup: CDR1 LGHDT, CDR2 YNNKEL (reference sequence). The V and J genes are TRBV3-1 (or the pseudogene TRBV3-2) and TRBJ2-2, with 14 positions matching TRBD2. Sequencing input: peripheral blood. This TCR was sampled from a young woman who had recovered from COVID-19. The CDR3 DNA is TGTGCCAGCAGCCAAAGACTAGCGGGGGGGTTCGCGAACACCGGGGAGCTGTTTTTT. It is translated as CASSQRLAGGFANTGELFF.